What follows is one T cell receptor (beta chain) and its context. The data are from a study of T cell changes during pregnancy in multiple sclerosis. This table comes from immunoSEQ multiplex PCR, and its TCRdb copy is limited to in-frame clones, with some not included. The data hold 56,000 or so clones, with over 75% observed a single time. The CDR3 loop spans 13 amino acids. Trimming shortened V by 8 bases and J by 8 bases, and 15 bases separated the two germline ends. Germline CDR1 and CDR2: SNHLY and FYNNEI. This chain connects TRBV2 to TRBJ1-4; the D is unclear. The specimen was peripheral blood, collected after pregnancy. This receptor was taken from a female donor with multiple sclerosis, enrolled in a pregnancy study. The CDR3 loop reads CASSGLGLEKLFF. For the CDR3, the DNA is TGTGCCAGCTCAGGTCTCGGCCTGGAAAAACTGTTTTTT.